This T cell receptor (beta chain) was identified in a study of patients and donors after allogeneic stem cell transplantation. The table lists this clonotype with a few counts. TCRdb re-called the RT-PCR reads through MiXCR, storing one row per CDR3 protein. The sample lists under 170,000 distinct CDR3 sequences, about two fifths seen once, with about 50% in the top ten. Germline-derived CDR1 and CDR2 are SEHNR and FQNEAQ (reference sequence). This CDR3 contains 13 residues. The germline V and J ends were trimmed by 7 bases and 3 bases, with 10 bases remaining between them. The sequenced sample was blood, either unsorted or a sorted T cell fraction (not recorded which). The chain recombines TRBV7-9 with TRBJ1-5, with a weak D call TRBD1 (5 bases). The TCR was taken from a human donor who was either an allogeneic HSCT recipient or a stem cell or donor lymphocyte infusion donor (not recorded which). It is not recorded whose cells these are; they may come from a transplant donor. CDR3 in DNA: TGTGCCAGCAAAGCCGGGGCCAATCAGCCCCAGCATTTT. Residues: CASKAGANQPQHF.